Below, 20 T cell receptor beta chains from the same sample are listed, as sequenced in a study of control samples from healthy donors and cancer patients. Method: immunoSEQ multiplex PCR; TCRdb's copy keeps in-frame clones and lacks some. Altogether about 410,000 clones are present, 75% to 95% being singletons, with the ten largest covering 5.5% to 7.5%. The sequencing sample was made of PBMCs. Receptors originate from a man in his forties with head and neck cancer.

The count of this clone is one. The chain carries TRBV7-3 and TRBJ2-2, with a tentative D call TRBD1 (6 bases). The V gene's germline CDR1 is SGHTA and CDR2 FQGTGA. The CDR3 contains 13 residues. The V end was cut by 2 bases, the J end by 8 bases, with 9 bases between. The CDR3: CASSLGTSGELFF. DNA for the CDR3: TGTGCCAGCAGCTTAGGGACATCGGGGGAGCTGTTTTTT.

On this clone itself: This sample includes further DNA sequences coding for the same CDR3. For the CDR3, the DNA is TGTGCCTGGACGGGGGTCGGAAACACCATATATTTT. This codes for CAWTGVGNTIYF. The V and J genes are TRBV30 and TRBJ1-3; a possible D gene is TRBD1 (5 bases). The CDR3 covers 12 residues. Germline V gene data show CDR1 as GTSNPN and CDR2 as SVGIG (reference sequence). V was shortened by 4 bases and J by 4 bases, with 8 bases between the two germline ends.

The rearrangement joins TRBV28 to TRBJ2-7; weak D call: TRBD2 (7 bases). CDR3 size: 14 residues. The germline V and J ends were trimmed by 6 bases and 4 bases, with 16 bases remaining between them. Looked up from germline, CDR1 is MDHEN and CDR2 is SYDVKM. CDR3 bases: TGTGCCAGCAGGTCAGGAGGGGGGGGATACGAGCAGTACTTC. It is translated as CASRSGGGGYEQYF. Full variable domain (remainder filled in from reference TRBV28 and TRBJ2-7): DVKVTQSSRYLVKRTGEKVFLECVQDMDHENMFWYRQDPGLGLRLIYFSYDVKMKEKGDIPEGYSVSREKKERFSLILESASTNQTSMYLCASRSGGGGYEQYFGPGTRLTVT.

This clone was observed many times. This chain links TRBV5-4 with TRBJ1-1; tentatively, D is TRBD1 (5 bases). Trimming left V 4 bases short and J 0 bases short, with 7 bases between. The germline V gene has CDR1 SGHNT and CDR2 YYREEE (reference sequence). The CDR3 extends over 13 amino acids. The CDR3: CASSQGMNTEAFF. For the CDR3, the DNA is TGTGCCAGCAGCCAGGGTATGAACACTGAAGCTTTCTTT.

The rearrangement links TRBV9 to TRBJ1-6, with unresolved D. This CDR3 spans 16 amino acids. Trimming stripped 4 bases from V and 0 bases from J, with 11 bases between. Germline CDR1 and CDR2: SGDLS and YYNGEE. In DNA, the CDR3 is TGTGCCAGCAGCCCAGATACTAGCTCCTATAATTCACCCCTCCACTTT. Protein sequence: CASSPDTSSYNSPLHF. Full variable domain (remainder filled in from reference TRBV9 and TRBJ1-6): DSGVTQTPKHLITATGQRVTLRCSPRSGDLSVYWYQQSLDQGLQFLIQYYNGEERAKGNILERFSAQQFPDLHSELNLSSLELGDSALYFCASSPDTSSYNSPLHFGNGTRLTVT.

The chain employs TRBV27 and TRBJ1-5; maybe TRBD1 (5 bases). With 4 bases removed from V and 4 bases from J, the gap between germline ends came to 8 bases. This CDR3 spans 13 amino acids. Per germline, CDR1 MNHEY and CDR2 SMNVEV (reference sequence). The chain's CDR3 is CASSSNRNQPQHF. CDR3 bases: TGTGCCAGCAGTTCGAACAGGAATCAGCCCCAGCATTTT.

The CDR3 loop is CASSQVREAAGRYGYTF. The CDR3 DNA reads TGCGCCAGCAGCCAAGTACGGGAAGCAGCGGGGCGCTATGGCTACACCTTC. The chain has TRBV4-3 and TRBJ1-2, with D perhaps TRBD1 (5 bases). The CDR3 has 17 residues. The ends were cut back, 1 base at V and 4 bases at J, with 19 bases in the middle. Germline CDR1 reads LGHNA; CDR2 reads YSLEER.

The chain links TRBV19 to TRBJ2-3; 8 nucleotides line up with TRBD2. Germline lookup yields CDR1 LNHDA and CDR2 SQIVND (reference sequence). V shed 6 bases and J 0 bases; nucleotides not matched to a gene: 5. The CDR3 loop spans 15 amino acids. The CDR3 sequence: CASRAGGVSTDTQYF. DNA for the CDR3: TGTGCCAGTAGGGCCGGGGGGGTGAGCACAGATACGCAGTATTTT.

V gene TRBV6-6 combines with J gene TRBJ1-1; no clear D. The CDR3 spans 12 residues. Trimming took 0 bases from V and 6 from J, leaving 5 bases between them. CDR1 and CDR2 (germline): MNHNY, SVGAGI (reference sequence). The CDR3 DNA sequence: TGTGCCAGCAGTTACTCGAAATCTGAAGCTTTCTTT. It encodes CASSYSKSEAFF.

The J gene is TRBJ2-4, the V gene TRBV14, with D unresolved. Trimming shortened V by 2 bases and J by 6 bases, and 11 bases separated the two germline ends. The germline CDR1 and CDR2 sequences are SGHDN and FVKESK. This CDR3 spans 14 amino acids. This CDR3 is CASSQNWGSNIQYF. CDR3 DNA: TGTGCCAGCAGCCAAAATTGGGGATCAAACATTCAGTACTTC.

The genes are TRBV3-1 (or the pseudogene TRBV3-2) and TRBJ2-1; 7 bases fit TRBD2. J gave up 12 bases and V 0 bases, and 2 bases lay outside the gene matches. Germline loops: CDR1 LGHDT, CDR2 YNNKEL (reference sequence). This CDR3 has 12 amino acids. CDR3 nucleotides: TGTGCCAGCAGCCAAGACGGGGGGAGGCAGTTCTTC. It yields the protein CASSQDGGRQFF.

This clone was picked up one time. The CDR3 DNA reads as TGTGCCAGCGGAGCGAGCTCCTACGAGCAGTACTTC. Translated: CASGASSYEQYF. V usage is TRBV6-6 and J usage is TRBJ2-7; D remains unclear. Germline assignment: CDR1 MNHNY and CDR2 SVGAGI (reference sequence). V lost 8 bases and J lost 0, with 8 bases in between. The CDR3 consists of 12 residues.

This chain uses TRBV18 with TRBJ2-6; 8 bases fit TRBD1. The CDR3 has 18 residues. The ends lost 6 bases at V and 0 bases at J; junction bases unmatched: 10. Germline V gene data show CDR1 as KGHSH and CDR2 as LQKENI. As DNA, the CDR3 is TGTGCCAGCTCGCGCGACAGGGGAGGTACCTCTGGGGCCAACGTCCTGACTTTC. Translated, it gives CASSRDRGGTSGANVLTF.

The rearrangement links TRBV14 to TRBJ2-1; D is possibly TRBD1 (6 bases). Trimming stripped 0 bases from V and 2 bases from J, with 8 bases between. Germline lookup yields CDR1 SGHDN and CDR2 FVKESK. This CDR3 has 15 residues. The CDR3 sequence: CASSQDRGPYNEQFF. CDR3 DNA sequence: TGTGCCAGCAGCCAAGACAGGGGTCCCTACAATGAGCAGTTCTTC.

This rearrangement joins TRBV6-2 or TRBV6-3 to TRBJ1-1; D may be TRBD1 (5 bases). V was shortened by 5 bases and J by 5 bases, with 18 bases between the two germline ends. This CDR3 has 15 amino acids. Per germline, CDR1 MNHEY and CDR2 SVGEGT. In DNA, the CDR3 is TGTGCCAGCAGTCTACAGGTCCGGGCGTGGACTGAAGCTTTCTTT. Translated: CASSLQVRAWTEAFF.

This clone appeared a single time. V gene TRBV5-1 combines with J gene TRBJ2-7, with D hard to call. The V gene's germline CDR1 is SGHRS and CDR2 YFSETQ. The length of the CDR3 is 16 residues. Trimming pared 4 bases from V and 0 bases from J, leaving 17 bases between. CDR3 bases: TGCGCCAGCAGCGGAATGGGGATAAATCGCTCCTACGAGCAGTACTTC. This encodes CASSGMGINRSYEQYF.

The rearrangement links TRBV15 to TRBJ2-1; 8 positions agree with TRBD1. This CDR3 comprises 16 residues. Germline lookup yields CDR1 LNHNV and CDR2 YYDKDF (reference sequence). V dropped 3 bases and J dropped 7; count of bases not matched to a gene: 11. In DNA form, the CDR3 reads TGTGCCACCAGCAGGGGACAGGTTCTCAGGGATAATGAGCAGTTCTTC. Translating gives CATSRGQVLRDNEQFF. The whole variable domain, filled in from reference TRBV15 and TRBJ2-1, reads DAMVIQNPRYQVTQFGKPVTLSCSQTLNHNVMYWYQQKSSQAPKLLFHYYDKDFNNEADTPDNFQSRRPNTSFCFLDIRSPGLGDTAMYLCATSRGQVLRDNEQFFGPGTRLTVL.

This clone appeared once. This rearrangement joins TRBV5-1 to TRBJ2-2; 8 nucleotides match TRBD2. Per the germline V gene, CDR1 is SGHRS and CDR2 is YFSETQ. The ends lost 2 bases at V and 5 bases at J; junction bases unmatched: 5. The CDR3 contains 15 residues. CDR3 DNA sequence: TGCGCCAGCAGCTTCGGGAGGGAGGGGACCGGGGAGCTGTTTTTT. This sequence encodes CASSFGREGTGELFF.

V usage is TRBV30 and J usage is TRBJ2-6, with D possibly TRBD2 on 5 matching bases. Germline V CDR1 and CDR2: GTSNPN, SVGIG (reference sequence). V lost 1 base and J lost 0, with 10 bases in between. This CDR3 region has 16 residues. The CDR3 here is CAWSAGELSGANVLTF. CDR3 coding DNA: TGTGCCTGGAGTGCCGGGGAACTCTCTGGGGCCAACGTCCTGACTTTC.

A note on this clone: Other DNA sequences of this sample code for an identical CDR3. The V gene is TRBV7-2, the J gene TRBJ1-2; D gene uncertain. CDR3 length: 14 residues. The germline V gene has CDR1 SGHTA and CDR2 FQGNSA. Between the trimmed V and J ends, which lost 3 bases and 2 bases, there was a span of 10 bases. The CDR3 sequence is CASSFGGANYGYTF. Here the CDR3 DNA reads TGTGCCAGCAGCTTTGGTGGCGCGAACTATGGCTACACCTTC.